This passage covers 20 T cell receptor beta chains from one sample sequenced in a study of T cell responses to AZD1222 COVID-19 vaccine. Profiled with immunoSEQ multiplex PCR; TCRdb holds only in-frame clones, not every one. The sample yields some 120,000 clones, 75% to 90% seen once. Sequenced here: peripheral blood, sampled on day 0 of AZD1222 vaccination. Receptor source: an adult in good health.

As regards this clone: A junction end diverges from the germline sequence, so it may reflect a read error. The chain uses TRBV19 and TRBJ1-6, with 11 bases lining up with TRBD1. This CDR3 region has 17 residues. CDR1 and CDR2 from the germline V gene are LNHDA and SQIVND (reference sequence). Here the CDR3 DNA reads TGTGCCAGTTGCTGGACAGGGGGCTCTTCCTGTAATTCACCCCTCCACTTT. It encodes CASCWTGGSSCNSPLHF. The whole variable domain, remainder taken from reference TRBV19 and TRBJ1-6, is DGGITQSPKYLFRKEGQNVTLSCEQNLNHDAMYWYRQDPGQGLRLIYYSQIVNDFQKGDIAEGYSVSREKKESFPLTVTSAQKNPTAFYLCASCWTGGSSCNSPLHFGNGTRLTVT.

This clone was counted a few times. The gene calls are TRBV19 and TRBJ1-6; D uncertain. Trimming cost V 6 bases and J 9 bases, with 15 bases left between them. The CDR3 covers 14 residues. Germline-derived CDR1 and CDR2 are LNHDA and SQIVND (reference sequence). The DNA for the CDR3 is TGTGCCAGTAGGGAAGGCCCCGGGGTTTCACCCCTCCACTTT. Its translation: CASREGPGVSPLHF.

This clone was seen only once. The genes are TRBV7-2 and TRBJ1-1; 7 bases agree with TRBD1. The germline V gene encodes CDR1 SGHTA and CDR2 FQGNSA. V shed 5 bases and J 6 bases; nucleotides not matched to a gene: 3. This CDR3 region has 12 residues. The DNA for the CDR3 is TGTGCCAGCAGCAGGACAGGAGCTGAAGCTTTCTTT. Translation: CASSRTGAEAFF.

The CDR3 loop reads CASSRAENTEAFF. In DNA, the CDR3 is TGTGCCAGCAGCAGGGCAGAGAACACTGAAGCTTTCTTT. The genes are TRBV7-7 and TRBJ1-1; the D is unclear. The CDR3 runs 13 residues. Germline V gene sequence: CDR1 SSHAT, CDR2 FNYEAQ (reference sequence). The V and J ends lost 5 bases and 1 base respectively, with 8 bases between them.

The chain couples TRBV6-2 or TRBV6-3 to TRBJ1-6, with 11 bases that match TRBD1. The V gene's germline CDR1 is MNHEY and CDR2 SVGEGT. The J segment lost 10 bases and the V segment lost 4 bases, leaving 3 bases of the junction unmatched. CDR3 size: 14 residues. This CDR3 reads CASSSWTGGSPLHF. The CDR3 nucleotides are TGTGCCAGCAGTTCCTGGACAGGGGGCTCACCCCTCCACTTT.

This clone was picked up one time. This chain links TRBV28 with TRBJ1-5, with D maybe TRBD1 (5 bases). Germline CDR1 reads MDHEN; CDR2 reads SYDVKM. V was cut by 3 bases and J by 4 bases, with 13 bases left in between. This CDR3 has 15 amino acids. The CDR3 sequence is CASSFAGNENQPQHF. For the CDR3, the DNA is TGTGCCAGCAGTTTCGCAGGGAACGAGAATCAGCCCCAGCATTTT.

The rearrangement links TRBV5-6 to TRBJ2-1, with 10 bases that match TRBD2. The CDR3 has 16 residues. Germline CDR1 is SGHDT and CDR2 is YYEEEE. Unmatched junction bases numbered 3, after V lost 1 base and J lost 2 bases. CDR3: CASSLTSGTPYNEQFF. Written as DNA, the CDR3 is TGTGCCAGCAGCTTGACTAGCGGGACGCCCTACAATGAGCAGTTCTTC.

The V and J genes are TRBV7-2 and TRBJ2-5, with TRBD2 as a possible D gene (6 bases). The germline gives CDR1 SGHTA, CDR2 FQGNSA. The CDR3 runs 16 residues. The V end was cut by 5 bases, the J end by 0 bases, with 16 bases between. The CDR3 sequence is CASSPYAGTYQETQYF. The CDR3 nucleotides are TGTGCCAGCAGCCCCTATGCGGGGACCTACCAAGAGACCCAGTACTTC. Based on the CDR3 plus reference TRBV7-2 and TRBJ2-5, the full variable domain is GAGVSQSPSNKVTEKGKDVELRCDPISGHTALYWYRQSLGQGLEFLIYFQGNSAPDKSGLPSDRFSAERTGGSVSTLTIQRTQQEDSAVYLCASSPYAGTYQETQYFGPGTRLLVL.

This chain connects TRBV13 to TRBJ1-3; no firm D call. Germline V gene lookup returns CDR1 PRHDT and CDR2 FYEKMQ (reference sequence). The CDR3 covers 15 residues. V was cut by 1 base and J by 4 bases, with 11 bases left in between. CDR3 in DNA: TGTGCCAGCAGCTTAGAGGTATTGAGAGGAAACACCATATATTTT. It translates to CASSLEVLRGNTIYF.

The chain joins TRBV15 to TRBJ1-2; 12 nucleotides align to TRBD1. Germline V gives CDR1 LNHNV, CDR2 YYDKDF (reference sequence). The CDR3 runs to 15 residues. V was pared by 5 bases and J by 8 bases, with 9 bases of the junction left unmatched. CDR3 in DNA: TGTGCCACCAGCCCCCGGGACAGGGGGCTTGGGGGCTACACCTTC. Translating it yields CATSPRDRGLGGYTF.

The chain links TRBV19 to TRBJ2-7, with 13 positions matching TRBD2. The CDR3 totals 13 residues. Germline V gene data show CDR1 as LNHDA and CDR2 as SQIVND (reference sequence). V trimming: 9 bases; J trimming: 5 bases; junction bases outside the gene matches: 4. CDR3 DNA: TGTGCCAGCGGACTAGCGGGAGTAGACGAGCAGTACTTC. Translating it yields CASGLAGVDEQYF.

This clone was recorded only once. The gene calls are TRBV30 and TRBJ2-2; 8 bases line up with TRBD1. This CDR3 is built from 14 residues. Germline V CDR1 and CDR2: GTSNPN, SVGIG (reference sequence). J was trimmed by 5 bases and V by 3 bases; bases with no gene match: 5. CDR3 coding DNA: TGTGCCTGGAGCAGGGGACAGGTGACCGGGGAGCTGTTTTTT. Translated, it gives CAWSRGQVTGELFF.

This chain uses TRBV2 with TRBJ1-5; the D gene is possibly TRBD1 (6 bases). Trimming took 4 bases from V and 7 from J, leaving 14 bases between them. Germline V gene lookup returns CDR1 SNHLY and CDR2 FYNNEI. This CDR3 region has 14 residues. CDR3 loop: CASSGAPGAQPQHF. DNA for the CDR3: TGTGCCAGCAGTGGGGCCCCGGGGGCCCAGCCCCAGCATTTT.

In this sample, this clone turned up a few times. CDR3 sequence (DNA): TGCGCCAGCAGTGATAGCCTAGCGGGGAGCACAGATACGCAGTATTTT. It translates to CASSDSLAGSTDTQYF. This chain connects TRBV10-1 to TRBJ2-3; 9 nucleotides align to TRBD2. Germline V gene data show CDR1 as WNHNN and CDR2 as SYGVQD (reference sequence). The CDR3 has 16 residues. V shed 3 bases and J 0 bases; nucleotides not matched to a gene: 4.

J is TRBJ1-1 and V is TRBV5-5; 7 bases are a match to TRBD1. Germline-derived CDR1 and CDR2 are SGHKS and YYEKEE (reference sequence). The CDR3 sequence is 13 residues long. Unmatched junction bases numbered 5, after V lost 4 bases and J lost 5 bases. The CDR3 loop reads CASSKGQSTEAFF. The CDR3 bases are TGTGCCAGCAGCAAGGGACAGTCTACTGAAGCTTTCTTT.

DNA for the CDR3: TGTGCCAGCAGCCGCGAGGGGTCCTATAATTCACCCCTCCACTTT. Translation gives CASSREGSYNSPLHF. This chain connects TRBV6-5 to TRBJ1-6; D possibly corresponds to TRBD1 (5 bases). The CDR3 sequence is 15 residues long. The V end was cut by 6 bases, the J end by 1 base, with 10 bases between. Germline assignment: CDR1 MNHEY and CDR2 SVGAGI.

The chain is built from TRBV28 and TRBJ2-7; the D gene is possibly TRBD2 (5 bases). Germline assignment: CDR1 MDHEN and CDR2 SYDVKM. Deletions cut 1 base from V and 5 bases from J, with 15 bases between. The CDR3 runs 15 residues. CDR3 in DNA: TGTGCCAGCAGTTTATATGAGGGAGTAAGTGACGAGCAGTACTTC. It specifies CASSLYEGVSDEQYF.

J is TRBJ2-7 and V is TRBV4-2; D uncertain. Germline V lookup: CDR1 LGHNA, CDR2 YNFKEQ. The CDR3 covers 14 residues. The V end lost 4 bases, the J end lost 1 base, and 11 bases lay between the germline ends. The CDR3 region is CASSLTGASYEQYF. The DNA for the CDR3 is TGTGCCAGCAGCCTGACGGGCGCGTCCTACGAGCAGTACTTC.

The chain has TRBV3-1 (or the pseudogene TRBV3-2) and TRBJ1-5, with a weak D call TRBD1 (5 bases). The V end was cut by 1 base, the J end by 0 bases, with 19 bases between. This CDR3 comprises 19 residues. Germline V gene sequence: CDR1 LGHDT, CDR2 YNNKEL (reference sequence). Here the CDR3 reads CASSQGVSSRQYSNQPQHF. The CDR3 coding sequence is TGTGCCAGCAGCCAAGGGGTCTCCTCAAGACAGTATAGCAATCAGCCCCAGCATTTT.

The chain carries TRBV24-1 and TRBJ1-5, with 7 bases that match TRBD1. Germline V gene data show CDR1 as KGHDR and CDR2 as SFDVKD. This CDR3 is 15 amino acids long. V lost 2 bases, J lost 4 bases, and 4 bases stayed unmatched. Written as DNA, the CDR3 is TGTGCCACCAGTGATTCACAGGGGTTAAATCAGCCCCAGCATTTT. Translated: CATSDSQGLNQPQHF.